The present T cell receptor beta chain was sequenced within a study of blood T cells in healthy people across ages. Study-wide findings and caveats: Higher naive T cell percentage went strongly together with higher TCR beta diversity. Higher diversity, along with more naive CD4+ cells, distinguished long-lived donors from aged donors.

A note on this clonotype: Its antigen is undetermined.

Trimming removed 4 bases at V and 1 base at J, with 13 bases between. In germline, CDR1 is MNHEY, CDR2 SMNVEV (reference sequence). This CDR3 is 15 amino acids long. Together with a sample-barcoded 5' primer, a J-beta primer mix was included in a second PCR lasting about 6 to 11 cycles. TCRdb reanalysed the 5' RACE reads using MiXCR and keeps one entry per CDR3 protein. This table has 1.2 million to 1.5 million distinct CDR3 sequences, 40% to 50% appearing once. Specimen: blood. The rearrangement uses TRBV27 and TRBJ1-2; no clear D gene. This clonotype was sampled from a woman between 18 and 29 years old in good health. The CDR3: CASSSIGWVNYGYTF. The CDR3 DNA follows: TGTGCCAGCAGTTCAATCGGGTGGGTTAACTATGGCTACACCTTC.